A single sample gave rise to the 13 T cell receptor beta chains below, sequenced in a study of shared clonotypes between healthy human individuals. TCRdb's copy holds only in-frame clones and misses some; the assay was immunoSEQ multiplex PCR. The sample lists some 2.4 million clones, more than 85% occurring once. The sequenced sample was naive CD4+ T cells from PBMCs. Subset indicated: CD45RA+ positively selected. The receptors here all came from a man aged 18-30 years in good health. Some clones in this sample may be carry-over from other donors' samples.

This clone was observed a single time. V is TRBV6-1 and J is TRBJ2-1, with D possibly called TRBD1 or TRBD2 (5 bases each). Trimming removed 5 bases at V and 5 bases at J, with 10 bases between. The CDR3 has 13 residues. CDR1 and CDR2 (germline): MNHNS, SASEGT. Here the CDR3 reads CASSYRGDNEQFF. The CDR3 bases are TGTGCCAGCAGTTATAGAGGGGACAATGAGCAGTTCTTC.

The gene calls are TRBV6-5 and TRBJ2-1; D is tentatively TRBD1 or TRBD2 (5 bases each). In germline, CDR1 is MNHEY, CDR2 SVGAGI. V was clipped by 0 bases and J by 6 bases, with 9 bases between them. The CDR3 runs 14 residues. CDR3 coding DNA: TGTGCCAGCAGTTACTCGATCGGGACCAATGAGCAGTTCTTC. The encoded protein is CASSYSIGTNEQFF.

V gene TRBV5-3 combines with J gene TRBJ2-7, with 10 bases lining up with TRBD2. TRBV5-3 counts as an open reading frame of uncertain function. The CDR3 is 14 amino acids. V was pared by 3 bases and J by 6 bases, with 6 bases of the junction left unmatched. CDR3 bases: TGTGCCAGAAGCTCCCCGGCTAGCGGGAGCGAGCAGTACTTC. It is translated as CARSSPASGSEQYF.

This chain uses TRBV5-1 with TRBJ2-3, with 7 bases that match TRBD2. Trimming took 2 bases from V and 0 from J; bases not matched to a gene: 3. Germline assignment: CDR1 SGHRS and CDR2 YFSETQ. The CDR3 is 15 amino acids. The CDR3 protein is CASSLAGWSTDTQYF. The CDR3, as DNA: TGCGCCAGCAGCTTAGCGGGGTGGAGCACAGATACGCAGTATTTT.

This clone was observed a handful of times. The chain uses TRBV5-1 and TRBJ1-5; a possible D gene is TRBD1 (5 bases). This CDR3 spans 14 amino acids. Trimming shortened V by 4 bases and J by 5 bases, and 13 bases separated the two germline ends. In germline, CDR1 is SGHRS, CDR2 YFSETQ. The CDR3 coding sequence is TGCGCCAGCAGCGCCTTACTGGGGGATCAGCCCCAGCATTTT. It yields the protein CASSALLGDQPQHF.

The chain couples TRBV5-1 to TRBJ2-1; 11 positions agree with TRBD2. Germline CDR1 SGHRS, CDR2 YFSETQ. The ends lost 3 bases at V and 6 bases at J; junction bases unmatched: 8. The CDR3 consists of 16 residues. The CDR3 DNA is TGCGCCAGCAGCTGGACGGTAGCGGGAGGGATCAATGAGCAGTTCTTC. The encoded protein is CASSWTVAGGINEQFF.

This clone was counted once. V gene TRBV19 combines with J gene TRBJ2-7, with a tentative D call TRBD1 (6 bases). Between the trimmed V and J ends, which lost 6 bases and 0 bases, there was a span of 18 bases. Per the germline V gene, CDR1 is LNHDA and CDR2 is SQIVND (reference sequence). The CDR3 is made up of 16 amino acids. The CDR3, as DNA: TGTGCCAGTAGCAGAGGGACACCGCCGTTCTCCTACGAGCAGTACTTC. This sequence encodes CASSRGTPPFSYEQYF.

This rearrangement joins TRBV7-2 to TRBJ2-1; 7 bases agree with TRBD2. V was pared by 5 bases and J by 9 bases, with 1 base of the junction left unmatched. The CDR3 sequence is 11 residues long. Germline CDR1 is SGHTA and CDR2 is FQGNSA. The CDR3 sequence: CASSTGGEQFF. CDR3 sequence (DNA): TGTGCCAGCAGCACGGGGGGTGAGCAGTTCTTC. The full variable domain, in which reference TRBV7-2 and TRBJ2-1 provide the parts outside the CDR3, is GAGVSQSPSNKVTEKGKDVELRCDPISGHTALYWYRQSLGQGLEFLIYFQGNSAPDKSGLPSDRFSAERTGGSVSTLTIQRTQQEDSAVYLCASSTGGEQFFGPGTRLTVL.

The chain combines TRBV5-1 with TRBJ2-7; a possible D gene is TRBD1 (5 bases). The CDR3 totals 15 residues. Germline V gives CDR1 SGHRS, CDR2 YFSETQ. With 2 bases removed from V and 1 base from J, the gap between germline ends came to 13 bases. The CDR3 loop reads CASSFLDTRSYEQYF. CDR3 nucleotides: TGCGCCAGCAGCTTCCTGGACACCAGATCCTACGAGCAGTACTTC.

This clone appeared a single time. The V and J genes are TRBV7-3 and TRBJ2-2; D ambiguous. The ends were cut back, 4 bases at V and 7 bases at J, with 7 bases in the middle. The CDR3 spans 12 residues. Germline loops: CDR1 SGHTA, CDR2 FQGTGA. For the CDR3, the DNA is TGTGCCAGCAGCTCTGTGGGCGGGGAGCTGTTTTTT. It specifies CASSSVGGELFF. The entire variable domain, with the rest obtained from reference TRBV7-3 and TRBJ2-2, is as follows: GAGVSQTPSNKVTEKGKYVELRCDPISGHTALYWYRQSLGQGPEFLIYFQGTGAADDSGLPNDRFFAVRPEGSVSTLKIQRTERGDSAVYLCASSSVGGELFFGEGSRLTVL.

The CDR3 loop is CASSPNGREAEAFF. CDR3 bases: TGTGCCAGCAGCCCCAACGGGAGGGAAGCTGAAGCTTTCTTT. The rearrangement links TRBV11-1 to TRBJ1-1; D is uncertain. CDR3 length: 14 amino acids. The germline V gene has CDR1 SGHAT and CDR2 FQDESV (reference sequence). Deletions cut 5 bases from V and 6 bases from J, with 16 bases between.

The CDR3 here is CASSEWQGGNTEAFF. In nucleotides, the CDR3 is TGTGCCAGCAGCGAATGGCAGGGGGGGAACACTGAAGCTTTCTTT. The chain has TRBV11-2 and TRBJ1-1; 7 bases line up with TRBD1. Trimming at V came to 5 bases and at J to 1 base, leaving 7 bases not matched to a gene. The CDR3 contains 15 residues. From germline, CDR1 is SGHAT and CDR2 FQNNGV.

The chain has TRBV28 and TRBJ2-5, with 7 bases that match TRBD1. The closer fit of TRBJ2-7 to the DNA end suggests the J call may be wrong. This CDR3 spans 14 amino acids. CDR1 and CDR2 from the germline V gene are MDHEN and SYDVKM. CDR3 protein: CASSFKGTEYEQYF. Written as DNA, the CDR3 is TGTGCCAGCAGTTTCAAGGGGACAGAGTACGAGCAGTACTTC.